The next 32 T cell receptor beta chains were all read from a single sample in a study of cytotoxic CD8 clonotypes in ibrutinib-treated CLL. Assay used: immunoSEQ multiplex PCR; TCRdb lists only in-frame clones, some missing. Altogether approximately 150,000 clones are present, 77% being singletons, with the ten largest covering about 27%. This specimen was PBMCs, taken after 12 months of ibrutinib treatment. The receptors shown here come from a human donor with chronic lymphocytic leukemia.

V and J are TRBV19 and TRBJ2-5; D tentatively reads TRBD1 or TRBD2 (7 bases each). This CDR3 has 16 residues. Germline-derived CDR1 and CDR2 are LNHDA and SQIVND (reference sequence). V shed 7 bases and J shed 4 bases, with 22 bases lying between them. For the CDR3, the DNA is TGTGCCAGTAAAGACAGGGCGGGAGCCCAAGGAGAGACCCAGTACTTC. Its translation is CASKDRAGAQGETQYF.

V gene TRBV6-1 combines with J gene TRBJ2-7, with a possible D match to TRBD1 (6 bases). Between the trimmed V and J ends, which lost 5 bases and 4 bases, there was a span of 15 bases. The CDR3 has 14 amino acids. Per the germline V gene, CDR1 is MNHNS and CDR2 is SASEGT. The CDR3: CASSHPGTTYEQYF. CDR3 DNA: TGTGCCAGCAGTCATCCCGGGACAACTTACGAGCAGTACTTC.

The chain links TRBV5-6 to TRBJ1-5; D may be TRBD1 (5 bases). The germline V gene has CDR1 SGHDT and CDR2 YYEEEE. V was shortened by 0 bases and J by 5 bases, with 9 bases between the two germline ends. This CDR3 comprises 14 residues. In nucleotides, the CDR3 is TGTGCCAGCAGCTTGGATAGGGGCCATCAGCCCCAGCATTTT. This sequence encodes CASSLDRGHQPQHF.

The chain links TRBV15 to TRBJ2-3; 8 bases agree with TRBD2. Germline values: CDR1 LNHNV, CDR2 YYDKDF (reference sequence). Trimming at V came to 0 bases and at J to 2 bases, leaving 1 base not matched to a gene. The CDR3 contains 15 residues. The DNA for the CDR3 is TGTGCCACCAGCAGAGAACTAGCGGTCACAGATACGCAGTATTTT. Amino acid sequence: CATSRELAVTDTQYF.

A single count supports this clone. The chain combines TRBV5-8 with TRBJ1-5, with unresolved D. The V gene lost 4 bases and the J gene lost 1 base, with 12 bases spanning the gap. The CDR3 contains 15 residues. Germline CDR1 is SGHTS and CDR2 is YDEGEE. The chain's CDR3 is CASSGQDWSNQPQHF. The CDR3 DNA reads TGTGCCAGCAGCGGGCAGGATTGGAGCAATCAGCCCCAGCATTTT.

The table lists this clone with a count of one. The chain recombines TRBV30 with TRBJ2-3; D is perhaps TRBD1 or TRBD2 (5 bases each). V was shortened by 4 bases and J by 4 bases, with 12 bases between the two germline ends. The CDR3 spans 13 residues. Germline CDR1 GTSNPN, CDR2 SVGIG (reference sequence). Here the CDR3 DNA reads TGTGCCTGGATGCACGGGGCCGCAGATACGCAGTATTTT. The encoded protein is CAWMHGAADTQYF.

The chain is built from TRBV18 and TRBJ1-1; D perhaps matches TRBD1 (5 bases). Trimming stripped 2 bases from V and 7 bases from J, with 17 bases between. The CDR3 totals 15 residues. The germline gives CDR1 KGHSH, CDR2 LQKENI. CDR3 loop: CASSPSQGAQYEAFF. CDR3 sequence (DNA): TGTGCCAGCTCACCATCGCAGGGTGCGCAATATGAAGCTTTCTTT.

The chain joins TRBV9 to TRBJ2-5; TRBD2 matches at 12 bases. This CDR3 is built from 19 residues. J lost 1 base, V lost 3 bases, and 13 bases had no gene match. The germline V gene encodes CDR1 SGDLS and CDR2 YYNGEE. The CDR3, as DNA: TGTGCCAGCAGCGCTCAGACTAGCGGGAGAGGAAGTTCCCAAGAGACCCAGTACTTC. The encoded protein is CASSAQTSGRGSSQETQYF.

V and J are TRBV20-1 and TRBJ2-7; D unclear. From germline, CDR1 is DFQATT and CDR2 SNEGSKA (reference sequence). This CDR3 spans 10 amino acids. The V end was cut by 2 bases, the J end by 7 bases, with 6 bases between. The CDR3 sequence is CSARTKEQYF. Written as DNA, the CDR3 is TGCAGTGCTAGAACGAAAGAGCAGTACTTC.

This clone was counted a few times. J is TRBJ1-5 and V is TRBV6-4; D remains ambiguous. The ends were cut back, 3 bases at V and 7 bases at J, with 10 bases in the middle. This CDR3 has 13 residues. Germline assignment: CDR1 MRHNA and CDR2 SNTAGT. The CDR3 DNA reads TGTGCCAGCAGTGAGGACGGAATCCAGCCCCAGCATTTT. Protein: CASSEDGIQPQHF.

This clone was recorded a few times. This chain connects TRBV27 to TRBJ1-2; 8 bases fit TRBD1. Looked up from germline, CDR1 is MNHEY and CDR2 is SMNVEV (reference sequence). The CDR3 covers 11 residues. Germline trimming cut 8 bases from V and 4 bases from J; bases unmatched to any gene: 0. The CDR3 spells CASGQGYGYTF. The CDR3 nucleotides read TGTGCCAGCGGACAGGGCTATGGCTACACCTTC.

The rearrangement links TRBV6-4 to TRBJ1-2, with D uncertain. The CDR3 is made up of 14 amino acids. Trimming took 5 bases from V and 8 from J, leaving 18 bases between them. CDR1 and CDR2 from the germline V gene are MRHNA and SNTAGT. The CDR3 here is CASSINPGSWGYTF. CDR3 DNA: TGTGCCAGCAGTATCAACCCGGGCTCCTGGGGCTACACCTTC.

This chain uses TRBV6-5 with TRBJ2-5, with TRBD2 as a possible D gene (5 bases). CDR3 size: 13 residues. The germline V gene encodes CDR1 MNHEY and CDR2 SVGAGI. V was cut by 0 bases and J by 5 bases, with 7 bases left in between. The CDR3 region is CASSYSRVETQYF. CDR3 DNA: TGTGCCAGCAGTTACTCGAGGGTGGAGACCCAGTACTTC.

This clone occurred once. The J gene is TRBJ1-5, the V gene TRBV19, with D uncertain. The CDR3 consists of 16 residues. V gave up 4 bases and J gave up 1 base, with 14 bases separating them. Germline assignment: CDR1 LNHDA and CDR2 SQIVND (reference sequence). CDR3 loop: CASSTQYAGSNQPQHF. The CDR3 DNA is TGTGCCAGTAGTACGCAATATGCGGGGAGCAATCAGCCCCAGCATTTT. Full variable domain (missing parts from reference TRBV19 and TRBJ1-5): DGGITQSPKYLFRKEGQNVTLSCEQNLNHDAMYWYRQDPGQGLRLIYYSQIVNDFQKGDIAEGYSVSREKKESFPLTVTSAQKNPTAFYLCASSTQYAGSNQPQHFGDGTRLSIL.

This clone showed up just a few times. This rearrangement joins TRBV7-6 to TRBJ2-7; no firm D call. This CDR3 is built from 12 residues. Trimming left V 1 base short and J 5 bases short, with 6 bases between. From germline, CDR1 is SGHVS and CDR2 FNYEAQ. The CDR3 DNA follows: TGTGCCAGCAGCTTAGGGTCCCACGAGCAGTACTTC. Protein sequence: CASSLGSHEQYF.

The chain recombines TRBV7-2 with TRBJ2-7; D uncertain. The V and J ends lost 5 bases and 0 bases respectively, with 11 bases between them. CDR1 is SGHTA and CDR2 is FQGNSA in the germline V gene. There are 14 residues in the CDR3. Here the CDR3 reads CASSRSDGSYEQYF. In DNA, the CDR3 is TGTGCCAGCAGCCGTTCGGACGGCTCCTACGAGCAGTACTTC.

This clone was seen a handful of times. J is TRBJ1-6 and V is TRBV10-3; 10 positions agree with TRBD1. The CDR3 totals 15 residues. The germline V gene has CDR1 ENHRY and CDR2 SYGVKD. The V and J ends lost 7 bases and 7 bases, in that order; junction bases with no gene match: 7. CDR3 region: CAINPGTGVNSPLHF. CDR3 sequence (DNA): TGTGCCATCAACCCCGGGACAGGGGTAAATTCACCCCTCCACTTT.

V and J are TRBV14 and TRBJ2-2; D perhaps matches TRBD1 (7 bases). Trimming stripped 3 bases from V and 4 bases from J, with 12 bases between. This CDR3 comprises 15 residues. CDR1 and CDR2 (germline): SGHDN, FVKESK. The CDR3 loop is CASSQEGQPTGELFF. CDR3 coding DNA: TGTGCCAGCAGCCAGGAGGGACAGCCCACCGGGGAGCTGTTTTTT.

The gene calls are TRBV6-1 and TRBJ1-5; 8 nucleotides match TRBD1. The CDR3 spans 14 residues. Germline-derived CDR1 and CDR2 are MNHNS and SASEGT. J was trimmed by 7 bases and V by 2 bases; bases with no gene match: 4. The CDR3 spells CASSELGTGQPQHF. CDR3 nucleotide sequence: TGTGCCAGCAGTGAATTGGGGACAGGACAGCCCCAGCATTTT.

Here the CDR3 DNA reads TGTGCCAGCTCACCAAGCCAGGGCAGCTCCTACGAGCAGTACTTC. This sequence encodes CASSPSQGSSYEQYF. The rearrangement uses TRBV18 and TRBJ2-7; TRBD1 might be the D (5 bases). With 2 bases removed from V and 0 bases from J, the gap between germline ends came to 11 bases. CDR1 and CDR2 (germline): KGHSH, LQKENI. The CDR3 runs 15 residues.

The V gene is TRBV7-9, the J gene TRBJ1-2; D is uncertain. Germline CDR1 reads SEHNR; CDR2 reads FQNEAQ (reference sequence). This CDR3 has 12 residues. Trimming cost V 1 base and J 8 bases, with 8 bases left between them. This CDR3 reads CASSLVVGGYTF. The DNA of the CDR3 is TGTGCCAGCAGCTTAGTGGTTGGGGGCTACACCTTC.

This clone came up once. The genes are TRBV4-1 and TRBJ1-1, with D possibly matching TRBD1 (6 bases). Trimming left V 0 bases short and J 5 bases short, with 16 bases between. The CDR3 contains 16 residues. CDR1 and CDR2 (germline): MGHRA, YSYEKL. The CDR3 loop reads CASSQEGNRALTEAFF. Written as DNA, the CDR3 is TGCGCCAGCAGCCAAGAGGGAAACAGGGCTCTGACTGAAGCTTTCTTT.

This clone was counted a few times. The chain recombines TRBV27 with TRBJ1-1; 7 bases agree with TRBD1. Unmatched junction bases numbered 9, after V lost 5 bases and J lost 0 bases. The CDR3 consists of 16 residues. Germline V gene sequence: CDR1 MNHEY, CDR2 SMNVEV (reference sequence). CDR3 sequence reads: CASSPGQVYMNTEAFF. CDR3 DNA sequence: TGTGCCAGCAGTCCCGGACAGGTTTACATGAACACTGAAGCTTTCTTT.

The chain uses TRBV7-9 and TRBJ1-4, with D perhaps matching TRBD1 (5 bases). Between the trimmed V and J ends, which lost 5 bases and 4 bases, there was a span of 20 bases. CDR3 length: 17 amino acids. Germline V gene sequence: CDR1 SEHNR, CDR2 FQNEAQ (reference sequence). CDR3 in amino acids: CASSPTQGRQNNEKLFF. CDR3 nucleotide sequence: TGTGCCAGCAGCCCTACCCAGGGCAGGCAGAATAATGAAAAACTGTTTTTT.

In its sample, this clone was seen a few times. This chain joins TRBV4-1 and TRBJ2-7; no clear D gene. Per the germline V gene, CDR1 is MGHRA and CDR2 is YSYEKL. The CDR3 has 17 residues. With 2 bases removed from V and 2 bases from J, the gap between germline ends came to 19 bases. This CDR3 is CASSQRAFGESAYEQYF. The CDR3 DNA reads TGCGCCAGCAGCCAAAGAGCGTTTGGGGAAAGCGCCTACGAGCAGTACTTC.

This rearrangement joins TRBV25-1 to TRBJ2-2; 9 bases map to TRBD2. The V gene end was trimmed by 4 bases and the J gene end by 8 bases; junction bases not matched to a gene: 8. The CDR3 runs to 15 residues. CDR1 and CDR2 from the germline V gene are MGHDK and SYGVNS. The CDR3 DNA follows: TGTGCCAGCAGTGGCCCTAGCGGGATTTCGGGGGAGCTGTTTTTT. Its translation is CASSGPSGISGELFF. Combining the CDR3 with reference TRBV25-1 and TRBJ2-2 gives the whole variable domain EADIYQTPRYLVIGTGKKITLECSQTMGHDKMYWYQQDPGMELHLIHYSYGVNSTEKGDLSSESTVSRIRTEHFPLTLESARPSHTSQYLCASSGPSGISGELFFGEGSRLTVL.

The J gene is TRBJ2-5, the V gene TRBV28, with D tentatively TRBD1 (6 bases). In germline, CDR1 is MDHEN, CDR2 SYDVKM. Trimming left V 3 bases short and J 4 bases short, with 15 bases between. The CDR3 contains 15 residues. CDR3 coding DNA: TGTGCCAGCAGTTTCCGGGTGGGGGCTATAGAGACCCAGTACTTC. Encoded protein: CASSFRVGAIETQYF.

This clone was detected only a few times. This CDR3 is CASSLGAGGETQYF. For the CDR3, the DNA is TGTGCCAGCAGTCTAGGGGCAGGGGGAGAGACCCAGTACTTC. The chain uses TRBV9 and TRBJ2-5, with 7 bases fitting TRBD1. V dropped 5 bases and J dropped 4; count of bases not matched to a gene: 8. From germline, CDR1 is SGDLS and CDR2 YYNGEE. The CDR3 is 14 residues long.

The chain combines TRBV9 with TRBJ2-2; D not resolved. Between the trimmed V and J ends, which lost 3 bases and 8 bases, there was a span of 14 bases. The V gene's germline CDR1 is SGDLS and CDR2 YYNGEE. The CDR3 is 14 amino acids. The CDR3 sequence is CASSARRVEGELFF. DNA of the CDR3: TGTGCCAGCAGCGCGCGTAGGGTGGAAGGGGAGCTGTTTTTT.

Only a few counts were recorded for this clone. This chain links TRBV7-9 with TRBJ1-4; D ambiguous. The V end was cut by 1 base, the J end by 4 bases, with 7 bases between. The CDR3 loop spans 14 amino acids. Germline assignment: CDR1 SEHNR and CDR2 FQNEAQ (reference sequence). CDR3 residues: CASSLVAVNEKLFF. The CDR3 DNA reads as TGTGCCAGCAGCTTAGTCGCGGTTAATGAAAAACTGTTTTTT.

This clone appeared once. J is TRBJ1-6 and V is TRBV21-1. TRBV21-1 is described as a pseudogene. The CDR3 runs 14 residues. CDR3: CASSKPAGNSPLHF. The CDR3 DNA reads TGTGCCAGCAGCAAACCAGCCGGTAATTCACCCCTCCACTTT.

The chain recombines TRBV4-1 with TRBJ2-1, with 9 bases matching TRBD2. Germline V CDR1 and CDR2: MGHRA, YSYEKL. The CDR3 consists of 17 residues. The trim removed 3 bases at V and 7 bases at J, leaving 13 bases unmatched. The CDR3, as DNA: TGCGCCAGCAGCCAGGAGCTAGCGGGGTGGGGAGGAAATGAGCAGTTCTTC. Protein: CASSQELAGWGGNEQFF.